These 32 T cell receptor beta chains were sequenced from one sample in a study of blood T cell repertoires in COVID-19. Profiled with immunoSEQ multiplex PCR; TCRdb holds only in-frame clones, not every one. The sample has 70,000 to 85,000 clones, more than 70% seen once; the top ten hold roughly 36%. The sequencing sample was made of peripheral blood. Receptors originate from an elderly man with active or convalescent COVID-19.

CDR3 sequence: CASSARGVAEAFF. The DNA for the CDR3 is TGCGCCAGCAGCGCCAGGGGTGTCGCTGAAGCTTTCTTT. The J gene is TRBJ1-1, the V gene TRBV10-2; a possible D gene is TRBD1 (6 bases). Germline V gene lookup returns CDR1 WSHSY and CDR2 SAAADI. The V and J ends lost 6 bases and 6 bases respectively, with 14 bases between them. This CDR3 is built from 13 residues.

The chain employs TRBV4-1 and TRBJ1-2, with D maybe TRBD1 (6 bases). The germline CDR1 and CDR2 sequences are MGHRA and YSYEKL. The CDR3 runs 14 residues. V gave up 8 bases and J gave up 8 bases, with 21 bases separating them. The CDR3 bases are TGCGCCAGCCGACCCCTGGGGGGGCGAGTGGGCTACACCTTC. Protein product: CASRPLGGRVGYTF.

The rearrangement uses TRBV21-1 and TRBJ1-1. TRBV21-1 corresponds to a pseudogene. This CDR3 contains 15 residues. In DNA form, the CDR3 reads TGTGCCAGCAGCAAAGGGCCGGGAAGGAACACTGAAGCTTTCTTT. Residues: CASSKGPGRNTEAFF.

The gene calls are TRBV11-2 and TRBJ1-4; D not certain. CDR3 length equals 16 residues. The V gene's germline CDR1 is SGHAT and CDR2 FQNNGV. With 2 bases removed from V and 8 bases from J, the gap between germline ends came to 18 bases. In DNA, the CDR3 is TGTGCCAGCAGCTTAAGTTTCGGAGGTCCTGGAGAAAAACTGTTTTTT. Amino acids: CASSLSFGGPGEKLFF.

The J gene is TRBJ2-1, the V gene TRBV11-2, with a tentative D call TRBD2 (5 bases). With 4 bases removed from V and 7 bases from J, the gap between germline ends came to 14 bases. This CDR3 spans 14 amino acids. Germline values: CDR1 SGHAT, CDR2 FQNNGV. DNA of the CDR3: TGTGCCAGCAGCTGGGCTAGCTCAAGGAATGAGCAGTTCTTC. The encoded protein is CASSWASSRNEQFF.

V gene TRBV9 combines with J gene TRBJ2-3; D remains ambiguous. The CDR3 sequence is 12 residues long. V lost 3 bases and J lost 6, with 8 bases in between. Germline V gene data show CDR1 as SGDLS and CDR2 as YYNGEE. The CDR3: CASSDRRDTQYF. The CDR3 DNA sequence: TGTGCCAGCAGCGACCGGCGGGATACGCAGTATTTT. Full variable domain (outside the CDR3, taken from reference TRBV9 and TRBJ2-3): DSGVTQTPKHLITATGQRVTLRCSPRSGDLSVYWYQQSLDQGLQFLIQYYNGEERAKGNILERFSAQQFPDLHSELNLSSLELGDSALYFCASSDRRDTQYFGPGTRLTVL.

The J gene is TRBJ1-2, the V gene TRBV21-1; TRBD1 is the table's D call and was not checked against the DNA. TRBV21-1 is recorded as a pseudogene. This CDR3 has 15 residues. CDR3 sequence reads: CAFRDRLGWQTGYTF. As DNA, the CDR3 is TGTGCCTTCCGGGACAGGCTAGGTTGGCAGACGGGCTACACCTTC.

The chain couples TRBV4-2 to TRBJ1-5; TRBD1 matches at 8 bases. Germline V lookup: CDR1 LGHNA, CDR2 YNFKEQ. The CDR3 is made up of 15 amino acids. With V trimmed by 3 bases and J by 4 bases, 5 bases remained unmatched. CDR3 residues: CASSHNTGGNQPQHF. The CDR3 bases are TGTGCCAGCAGCCATAACACAGGGGGGAATCAGCCCCAGCATTTT.

This chain connects TRBV18 to TRBJ1-1, with unresolved D. Germline V CDR1 and CDR2: KGHSH, LQKENI. The V gene lost 6 bases and the J gene lost 6 bases, with 17 bases spanning the gap. This CDR3 is built from 14 residues. The CDR3 sequence: CASSPQSDQPEAFF. The CDR3 coding sequence is TGTGCCAGCTCTCCTCAGAGCGACCAGCCTGAAGCTTTCTTT.

This clone was found once. The rearrangement joins TRBV7-9 to TRBJ2-7; D call uncertain. CDR3 length: 12 residues. CDR1 and CDR2 from the germline V gene are SEHNR and FQNEAQ (reference sequence). Trimming removed 5 bases at V and 6 bases at J, with 11 bases between. CDR3 DNA sequence: TGTGCCAGCAGCGACGGGTCTAGCGAGCAGTACTTC. Protein: CASSDGSSEQYF. The variable domain in full, with the rest retrieved from reference TRBV7-9 and TRBJ2-7, is DTGVSQNPRHKITKRGQNVTFRCDPISEHNRLYWYRQTLGQGPEFLTYFQNEAQLEKSRLLSDRFSAERPKGSFSTLEIQRTEQGDSAMYLCASSDGSSEQYFGPGTRLTVT.

This rearrangement joins TRBV10-3 to TRBJ1-2; TRBD1 agrees at 8 bases. The germline CDR1 and CDR2 sequences are ENHRY and SYGVKD. The V gene end was trimmed by 5 bases and the J gene end by 6 bases; junction bases not matched to a gene: 5. The CDR3 runs 13 residues. In nucleotides, the CDR3 is TGTGCCATCAGTACAGGGGGAAGGAATGGCTACACCTTC. This gives the protein CAISTGGRNGYTF.

This chain joins TRBV30 and TRBJ1-4, with 8 nucleotides matching TRBD1. V shed 6 bases and J 8 bases; nucleotides not matched to a gene: 11. Germline V lookup: CDR1 GTSNPN, CDR2 SVGIG (reference sequence). The CDR3 totals 14 residues. CDR3 sequence (DNA): TGTGCCTGTAACACAGGGGGTGTACGGGAAAAACTGTTTTTT. Protein: CACNTGGVREKLFF.

The chain carries TRBV9 and TRBJ1-2; 7 bases are shared with TRBD1. Germline V CDR1 and CDR2: SGDLS, YYNGEE. Trimming took 3 bases from V and 2 from J; bases not matched to a gene: 7. CDR3 size: 15 residues. The CDR3 sequence: CASSEQTGINYGYTF. CDR3 in DNA: TGTGCCAGCAGCGAGCAGACAGGGATCAACTATGGCTACACCTTC. Complete variable domain (other parts from reference TRBV9 and TRBJ1-2): DSGVTQTPKHLITATGQRVTLRCSPRSGDLSVYWYQQSLDQGLQFLIQYYNGEERAKGNILERFSAQQFPDLHSELNLSSLELGDSALYFCASSEQTGINYGYTFGSGTRLTVV.

J is TRBJ2-2 and V is TRBV9; 8 bases align to TRBD2. The germline V gene encodes CDR1 SGDLS and CDR2 YYNGEE. CDR3 length: 16 residues. J lost 1 base, V lost 7 bases, and 9 bases had no gene match. CDR3 sequence: CASSLVGGVNTGELFF. The DNA for the CDR3 is TGTGCCAGCTCCCTAGTCGGGGGGGTGAACACCGGGGAGCTGTTTTTT.

This chain joins TRBV25-1 and TRBJ2-2, with D tentatively TRBD2 (5 bases). The V gene lost 1 base and the J gene lost 6 bases, with 15 bases spanning the gap. The CDR3 consists of 16 residues. Germline V gene data show CDR1 as MGHDK and CDR2 as SYGVNS. CDR3 bases: TGTGCCAGCAGTGAATTGGGGAGATCATCCGCCGGGGAGCTGTTTTTT. Protein sequence: CASSELGRSSAGELFF.

V usage is TRBV6-2 or TRBV6-3 and J usage is TRBJ1-5, with TRBD1 matching over 8 bases. CDR3 length equals 13 residues. Trimming took 5 bases from V and 7 from J; bases not matched to a gene: 4. CDR1 MNHEY and CDR2 SVGEGT come from the germline V gene. CDR3 bases: TGTGCCAGCAGTCTGACAGGGGACCAGCCCCAGCATTTT. This encodes CASSLTGDQPQHF.

V and J are TRBV28 and TRBJ2-3; perhaps TRBD2 as D (6 bases). Trimming took 4 bases from V and 13 from J, leaving 15 bases between them. Germline assignment: CDR1 MDHEN and CDR2 SYDVKM. The CDR3 runs 12 residues. The CDR3 loop reads CASSSGPEREYF. The DNA of the CDR3 is TGTGCCAGCAGTTCAGGGCCTGAGCGGGAGTATTTT.

The chain is built from TRBV7-9 and TRBJ2-1; TRBD1 matches 7 bases. The CDR3 totals 14 residues. From germline, CDR1 is SEHNR and CDR2 FQNEAQ (reference sequence). The ends lost 4 bases at V and 2 bases at J; junction bases unmatched: 2. The CDR3 loop reads CASSSGQAYNEQFF. The CDR3 region has the DNA TGTGCCAGCAGCTCCGGACAGGCCTACAATGAGCAGTTCTTC.

V gene TRBV20-1 combines with J gene TRBJ2-7, with D possibly matching TRBD2 (5 bases). Looked up from germline, CDR1 is DFQATT and CDR2 is SNEGSKA (reference sequence). There are 14 residues in the CDR3. Trimming cost V 3 bases and J 5 bases, with 17 bases left between them. The CDR3 sequence is CSASINRDKHEQYF. CDR3 DNA sequence: TGCAGTGCTAGTATCAACCGGGATAAGCACGAGCAGTACTTC.

The V and J genes are TRBV7-8 and TRBJ1-6, with D hard to call. V was pared by 3 bases and J by 10 bases, with 10 bases between. The CDR3 totals 13 residues. The germline V gene encodes CDR1 SGHVS and CDR2 FQNEAQ. For the CDR3, the DNA is TGTGCCAGCAGCTTCCCCGACGGGTCACCCCTCCACTTT. It translates to CASSFPDGSPLHF.

V and J are TRBV5-4 and TRBJ2-3, with 7 bases identical to TRBD2. Losses at the gene ends were 2 bases for V and 4 bases for J; bases not matched to a gene: 7. CDR3 length equals 15 residues. Germline V CDR1 and CDR2: SGHNT, YYREEE (reference sequence). CDR3 in DNA: TGTGCCAGCAGCTTTAGAAGCGGGGCTTCAGATACGCAGTATTTT. Its protein is CASSFRSGASDTQYF.

This clone appeared a few times. This chain links TRBV18 with TRBJ2-7; 7 bases agree with TRBD1. The V gene's germline CDR1 is KGHSH and CDR2 LQKENI. This CDR3 region has 17 residues. V dropped 6 bases and J dropped 4; count of bases not matched to a gene: 18. The CDR3 spells CASSQTYTDRPEYEQYF. As DNA, the CDR3 is TGTGCCAGCTCCCAAACTTATACGGACAGGCCGGAATACGAGCAGTACTTC.

The chain uses TRBV28 and TRBJ1-1, with 8 bases that match TRBD1. CDR1 is MDHEN and CDR2 is SYDVKM in the germline V gene. V lost 5 bases and J lost 5; bases outside the gene matches: 22. The CDR3 covers 19 residues. CDR3 in amino acids: CASSIFINPRWTGNTEAFF. The CDR3 DNA reads TGTGCCAGCAGTATATTTATTAACCCCCGATGGACAGGGAATACTGAAGCTTTCTTT.

V and J are TRBV6-6 and TRBJ2-2, with 9 nucleotides matching TRBD1. The CDR3 extends over 16 amino acids. CDR1 and CDR2 (germline): MNHNY, SVGAGI (reference sequence). J lost 0 bases, V lost 4 bases, and 3 bases had no gene match. CDR3 sequence reads: CASSSRQGANTGELFF. Written as DNA, the CDR3 is TGTGCCAGCAGTTCACGACAGGGGGCGAACACCGGGGAGCTGTTTTTT.

The rearrangement joins TRBV5-4 to TRBJ2-7; 11 bases align to TRBD1. Looked up from germline, CDR1 is SGHNT and CDR2 is YYREEE (reference sequence). V lost 4 bases and J lost 7; bases outside the gene matches: 10. The CDR3 spans 15 residues. The CDR3 loop is CASSLPDRGPGEQYF. CDR3 sequence (DNA): TGTGCCAGCAGCCTCCCGGACAGGGGGCCGGGGGAGCAGTACTTC. The whole variable domain, filled in from reference TRBV5-4 and TRBJ2-7, reads ETGVTQSPTHLIKTRGQQVTLRCSSQSGHNTVSWYQQALGQGPQFIFQYYREEENGRGNFPPRFSGLQFPNYSSELNVNALELDDSALYLCASSLPDRGPGEQYFGPGTRLTVT.

This clone was counted once. This chain links TRBV2 with TRBJ1-2; TRBD1 is a possible D gene (5 bases). The V end was cut by 6 bases, the J end by 5 bases, with 10 bases between. CDR1 SNHLY and CDR2 FYNNEI come from the germline V gene. The CDR3 has 12 residues. The CDR3 is CASRPGYYGYTF. The CDR3 DNA reads as TGTGCCAGCAGACCAGGGTATTATGGCTACACCTTC.

This clone was seen just once. The V and J genes are TRBV28 and TRBJ1-3, with TRBD1 as a possible D gene (5 bases). This CDR3 is 17 amino acids long. Trimming removed 4 bases at V and 4 bases at J, with 20 bases between. Germline assignment: CDR1 MDHEN and CDR2 SYDVKM. DNA of the CDR3: TGTGCCAGCAGTTCCCGGGGGAGAGGGGCTGCCGGAAACACCATATATTTT. This codes for CASSSRGRGAAGNTIYF. The full variable domain, rest sourced from reference TRBV28 and TRBJ1-3, is DVKVTQSSRYLVKRTGEKVFLECVQDMDHENMFWYRQDPGLGLRLIYFSYDVKMKEKGDIPEGYSVSREKKERFSLILESASTNQTSMYLCASSSRGRGAAGNTIYFGEGSWLTVV.

The rearrangement links TRBV7-2 to TRBJ1-5, with 7 bases that match TRBD1. The V gene's germline CDR1 is SGHTA and CDR2 FQGNSA. The J segment lost 5 bases and the V segment lost 2 bases, leaving 0 bases of the junction unmatched. This CDR3 region has 13 residues. In DNA, the CDR3 is TGTGCCAGCAGCTTAACAGGGGATCAGCCCCAGCATTTT. Its translation is CASSLTGDQPQHF.

The table lists this clone with a few counts. V gene TRBV4-2 combines with J gene TRBJ2-3, with TRBD2 matching 16 bases. CDR1 is LGHNA and CDR2 is YNFKEQ in the germline V gene. This CDR3 is 19 amino acids long. After removal of 4 bases from V and 4 bases from J, the junction contained 11 bases not matched to a gene. CDR3 DNA: TGTGCCAGCAGCCGCTCAACCACCGGGACTAGCGGGAGGGCAGATACGCAGTATTTT. Translation gives CASSRSTTGTSGRADTQYF.

This clone came up a few times. This chain links TRBV9 with TRBJ2-3, with D possibly matching TRBD2 (5 bases). Deletions cut 0 bases from V and 2 bases from J, with 10 bases between. Germline values: CDR1 SGDLS, CDR2 YYNGEE. The CDR3 totals 15 residues. CDR3 in amino acids: CASSVVGIHTDTQYF. The CDR3, as DNA: TGTGCCAGCAGCGTAGTCGGGATCCACACAGATACGCAGTATTTT. Looking up the rest from reference TRBV9 and TRBJ2-3 gives the full variable domain: DSGVTQTPKHLITATGQRVTLRCSPRSGDLSVYWYQQSLDQGLQFLIQYYNGEERAKGNILERFSAQQFPDLHSELNLSSLELGDSALYFCASSVVGIHTDTQYFGPGTRLTVL.

This clone was seen only a few times. The chain employs TRBV4-2 and TRBJ2-1, with a tentative D call TRBD2 (6 bases). Trimming removed 1 base at V and 6 bases at J, with 16 bases between. This CDR3 region has 16 residues. Germline V gene lookup returns CDR1 LGHNA and CDR2 YNFKEQ. The CDR3 reads CASSQVAGGPGNEQFF. CDR3 nucleotide sequence: TGTGCCAGCAGCCAAGTAGCCGGAGGGCCGGGCAATGAGCAGTTCTTC.

The rearrangement links TRBV3-1 (or the pseudogene TRBV3-2) to TRBJ2-3; TRBD1 might be the D (6 bases). The germline V gene has CDR1 LGHDT and CDR2 YNNKEL (reference sequence). This CDR3 has 14 residues. V was pared by 2 bases and J by 3 bases, with 9 bases between. The chain's CDR3 is CASSQSGVTDTQYF. CDR3 nucleotides: TGTGCCAGCAGCCAATCAGGGGTGACAGATACGCAGTATTTT.